This T cell receptor (beta chain) was sequenced for a study of OX40 agonist ivuxolimab in advanced cancers. General notes on the study: The costimulatory receptor OX40 (CD134) was targeted by ivuxolimab, a fully human IgG2 agonistic monoclonal antibody. Intravenous ivuxolimab was administered to patients every 2 weeks at six dose levels: 0.01, 0.1, 0.3, 1.5, 3 and 10 mg/kg. In the dose-escalation cohort, approximately 82% of patients were male, and the mean age was 60 years with a range of roughly 20 to 85. Of the 50 to 55 patients in dose escalation, around 20 had hepatocellular carcinoma, about 15 had melanoma, 9 had renal cell carcinoma and 9 had head and neck cancer. Prior anti-PD-1, anti-PD-L1 or anti-CTLA-4 therapy was permitted, and less than 45% of dose-escalation patients had received checkpoint inhibitors. The purpose of peripheral TCRbeta sequencing was to test whether ivuxolimab changed TCR sequence diversity and led to clonal T-cell expansion. The paper reports the monotherapy dose-escalation portion (N of about 51 patients) of the phase I ivuxolimab trial. Partial responses occurred in three dose-escalation patients: two with cutaneous melanoma and one with hepatocellular carcinoma. Summary of the overall study and its limitations: Antigen specificity was not determined for the clonally expanded peripheral T cells. In partial responders in the 0.1-3.0 mg/kg groups, normalized peripheral clonal expansion was found to be among the lowest, especially among CD8+ T cells. At doses of 0.1 to 3.0 mg/kg, clonal expansion of both CD4+ and CD8+ blood T cells was observed from baseline to week 6. Low levels of normalized T-cell clonal expansion were also seen in some nonresponding patients. On average, CD8+ T cells showed more expanded clones than CD4+ T cells after ivuxolimab.

Genomic DNA was extracted from sorted cells for sequencing of the TCRbeta CDR3 region. TCRbeta CDR3 regions were sequenced using the immunoSEQ Assay. TCRdb re-hosts the immuneACCESS table, in-frame sequences only. Its copies lack some clones; in the studies checked, an unresolved V gene accounts for under half of them, and the cause for the rest is not known. Here the sample has about 68,000 clones; 80% to 90% occur a single time. Together, the top ten hold around 1.5% of the sample. This clone showed up just once. Its binding antigen is unknown. Base quality data are lacking; no much larger clone is found one base away. The trial excluded patients who had a history of autoimmune disease or were on systemic immunosuppression. Peripheral blood for TCR sequencing was collected from all dose cohorts at baseline, on cycle 4 day 1, and on cycle 7 day 1. The samples were drawn from a first-in-human, open-label, multicenter phase I dose-escalation trial of ivuxolimab. Adults with locally advanced or metastatic melanoma, renal cell, hepatocellular, or head and neck squamous cell carcinoma were enrolled in the trial. CD4+ and CD8+ T cells were sorted separately from peripheral blood before TCR sequencing.

Via the germline V gene, CDR1 is SGHNT and CDR2 YENEEA. A distance of 16 bases separates the germline ends of V and J, which lose 5 bases and 4 bases respectively. Inclusive of the bounding cysteine and phenylalanine, the CDR3 is 15 residues long. The CDR3 DNA has 45 bases and is translated from base 1. The chain joins TRBV11-3 to TRBJ2-3; D gene: possibly TRBD1, on 6 matching bases. Material: CD4+ or CD8+ T cells sorted from blood, obtained in a trial of the OX40 agonist ivuxolimab. The TCR originated in an adult with an advanced solid tumor such as melanoma, head and neck, liver or kidney cancer. The sequenced DNA is TGTGCCAGCAGCAAGGACAGTATACGGGCAGATACGCAGTATTTT. Translated, this is CASSKDSIRADTQYF.